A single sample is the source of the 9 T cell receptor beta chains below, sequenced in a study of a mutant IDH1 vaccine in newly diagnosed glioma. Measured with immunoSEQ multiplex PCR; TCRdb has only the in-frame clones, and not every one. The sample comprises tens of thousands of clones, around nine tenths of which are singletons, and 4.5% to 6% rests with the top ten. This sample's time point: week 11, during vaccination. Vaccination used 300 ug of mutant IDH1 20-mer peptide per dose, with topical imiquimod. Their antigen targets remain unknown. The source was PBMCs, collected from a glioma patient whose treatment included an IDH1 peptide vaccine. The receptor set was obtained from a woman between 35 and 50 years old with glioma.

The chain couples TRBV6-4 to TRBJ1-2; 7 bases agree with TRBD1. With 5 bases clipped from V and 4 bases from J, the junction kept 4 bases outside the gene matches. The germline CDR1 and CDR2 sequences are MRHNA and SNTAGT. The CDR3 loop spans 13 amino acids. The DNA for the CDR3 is TGTGCCAGCAGTTTACAGGGGAGCTATGGCTACACCTTC. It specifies CASSLQGSYGYTF.

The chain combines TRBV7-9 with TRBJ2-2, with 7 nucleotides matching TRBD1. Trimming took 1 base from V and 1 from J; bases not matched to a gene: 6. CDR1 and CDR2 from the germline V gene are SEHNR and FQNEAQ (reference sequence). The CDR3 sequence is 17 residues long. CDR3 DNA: TGTGCCAGCAGCTTAGATCTTGGGACAGTGAACACCGGGGAGCTGTTTTTT. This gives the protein CASSLDLGTVNTGELFF.

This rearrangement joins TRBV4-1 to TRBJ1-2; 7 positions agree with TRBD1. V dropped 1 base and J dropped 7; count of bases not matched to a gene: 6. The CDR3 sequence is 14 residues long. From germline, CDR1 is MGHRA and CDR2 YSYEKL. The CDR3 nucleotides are TGCGCCAGCAGCCAAGGCGAGGGGGCAATTGGCTACACCTTC. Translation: CASSQGEGAIGYTF.

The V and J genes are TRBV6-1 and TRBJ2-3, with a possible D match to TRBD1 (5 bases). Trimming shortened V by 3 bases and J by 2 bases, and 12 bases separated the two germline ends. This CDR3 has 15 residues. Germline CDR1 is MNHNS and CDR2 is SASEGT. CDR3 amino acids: CASSDSGAVTDTQYF. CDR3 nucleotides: TGTGCCAGCAGTGATAGTGGGGCTGTCACAGATACGCAGTATTTT.

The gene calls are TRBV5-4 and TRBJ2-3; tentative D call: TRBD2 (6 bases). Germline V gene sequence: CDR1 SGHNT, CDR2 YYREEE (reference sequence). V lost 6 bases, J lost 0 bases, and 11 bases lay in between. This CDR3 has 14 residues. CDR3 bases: TGTGCCAGCATCGGGGGAGGTAGCACAGATACGCAGTATTTT. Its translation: CASIGGGSTDTQYF.

The CDR3 region has the DNA TGCGCCAGCAGCTTCTCAGGGGGTGAGGCCAACGTCCTGACTTTC. It translates to CASSFSGGEANVLTF. V and J are TRBV5-1 and TRBJ2-6; TRBD1 aligns across 7 bases. Per germline, CDR1 SGHRS and CDR2 YFSETQ. J lost 6 bases, V lost 2 bases, and 5 bases had no gene match. The CDR3 runs 15 residues. Combining the CDR3 with reference TRBV5-1 and TRBJ2-6 gives the whole variable domain KAGVTQTPRYLIKTRGQQVTLSCSPISGHRSVSWYQQTPGQGLQFLFEYFSETQRNKGNFPGRFSGRQFSNSRSEMNVSTLELGDSALYLCASSFSGGEANVLTFGAGSRLTVL.

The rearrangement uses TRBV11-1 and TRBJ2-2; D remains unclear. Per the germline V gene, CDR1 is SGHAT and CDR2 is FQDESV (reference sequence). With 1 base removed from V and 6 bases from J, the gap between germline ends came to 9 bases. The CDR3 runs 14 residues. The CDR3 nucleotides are TGTGCCAGCAGCTTAGTTCTTGCGTCCGGGGAGCTGTTTTTT. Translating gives CASSLVLASGELFF.

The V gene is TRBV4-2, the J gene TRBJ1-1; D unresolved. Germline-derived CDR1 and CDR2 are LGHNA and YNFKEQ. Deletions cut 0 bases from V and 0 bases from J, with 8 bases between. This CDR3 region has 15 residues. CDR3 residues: CASSQEPGMNTEAFF. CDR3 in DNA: TGTGCCAGCAGCCAAGAACCGGGCATGAACACTGAAGCTTTCTTT.

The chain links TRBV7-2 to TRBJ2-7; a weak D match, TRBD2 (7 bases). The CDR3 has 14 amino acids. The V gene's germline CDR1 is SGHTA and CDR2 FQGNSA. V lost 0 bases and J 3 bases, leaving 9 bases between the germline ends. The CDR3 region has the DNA TGTGCCAGCAGCTTAGCCGGGGGGCTCTACGAGCAGTACTTC. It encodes CASSLAGGLYEQYF.